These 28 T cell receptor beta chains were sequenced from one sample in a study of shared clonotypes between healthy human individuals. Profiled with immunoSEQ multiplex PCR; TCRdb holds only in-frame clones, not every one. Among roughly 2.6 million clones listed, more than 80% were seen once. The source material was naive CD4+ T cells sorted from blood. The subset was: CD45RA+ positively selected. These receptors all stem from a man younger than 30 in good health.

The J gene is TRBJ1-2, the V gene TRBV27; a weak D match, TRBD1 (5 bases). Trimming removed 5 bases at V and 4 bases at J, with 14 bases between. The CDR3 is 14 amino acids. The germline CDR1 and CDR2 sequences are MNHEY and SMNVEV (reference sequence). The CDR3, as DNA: TGTGCCAGCAGTCCTCCGGGACGGCTCTATGGCTACACCTTC. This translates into CASSPPGRLYGYTF.

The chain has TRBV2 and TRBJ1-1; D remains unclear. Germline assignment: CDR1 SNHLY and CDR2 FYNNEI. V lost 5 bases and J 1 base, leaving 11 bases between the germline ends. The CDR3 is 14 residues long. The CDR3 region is CASSKEVKNTEAFF. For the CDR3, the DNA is TGTGCCAGCAGTAAAGAAGTCAAGAACACTGAAGCTTTCTTT.

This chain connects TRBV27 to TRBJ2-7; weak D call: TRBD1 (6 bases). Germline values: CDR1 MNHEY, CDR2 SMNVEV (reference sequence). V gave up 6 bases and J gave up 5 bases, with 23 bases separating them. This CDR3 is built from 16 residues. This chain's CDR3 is CASSFRGDTGGDEQYF. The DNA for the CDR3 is TGTGCCAGCAGCTTCCGAGGGGACACCGGAGGAGACGAGCAGTACTTC.

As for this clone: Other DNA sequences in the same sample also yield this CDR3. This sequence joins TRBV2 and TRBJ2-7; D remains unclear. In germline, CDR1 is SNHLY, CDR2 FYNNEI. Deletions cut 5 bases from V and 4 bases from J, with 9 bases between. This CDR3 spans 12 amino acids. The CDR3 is CASSPQGYEQYF. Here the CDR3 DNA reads TGTGCCAGCAGTCCTCAAGGTTACGAGCAGTACTTC.

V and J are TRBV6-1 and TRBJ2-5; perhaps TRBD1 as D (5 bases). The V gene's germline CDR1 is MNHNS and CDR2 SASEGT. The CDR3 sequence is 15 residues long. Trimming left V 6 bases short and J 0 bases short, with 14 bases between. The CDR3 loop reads CASSLLLDNQETQYF. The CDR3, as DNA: TGTGCCAGCAGCCTCCTCCTGGACAACCAAGAGACCCAGTACTTC.

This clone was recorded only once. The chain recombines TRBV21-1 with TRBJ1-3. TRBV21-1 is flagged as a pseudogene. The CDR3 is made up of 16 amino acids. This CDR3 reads CASRYSTEGRGNTIYF. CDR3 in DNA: TGTGCCAGCAGGTACAGTACGGAGGGGCGCGGAAACACCATATATTTT.

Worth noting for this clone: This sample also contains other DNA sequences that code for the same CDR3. CDR3 sequence (DNA): TGTGCCAGCAGCTTGCCCGGGACAGGGAACACTGAAGCTTTCTTT. Protein sequence: CASSLPGTGNTEAFF. The rearrangement uses TRBV5-4 and TRBJ1-1; 8 positions agree with TRBD1. J was trimmed by 1 base and V by 1 base; bases with no gene match: 3. Germline V lookup: CDR1 SGHNT, CDR2 YYREEE (reference sequence). There are 15 residues in the CDR3.

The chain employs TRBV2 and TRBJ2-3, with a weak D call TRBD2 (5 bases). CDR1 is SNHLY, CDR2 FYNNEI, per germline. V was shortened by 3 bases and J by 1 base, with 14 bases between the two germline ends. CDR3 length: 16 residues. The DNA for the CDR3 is TGTGCCAGCAGTGATTTTCGGGGATCGGGCACAGATACGCAGTATTTT. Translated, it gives CASSDFRGSGTDTQYF.

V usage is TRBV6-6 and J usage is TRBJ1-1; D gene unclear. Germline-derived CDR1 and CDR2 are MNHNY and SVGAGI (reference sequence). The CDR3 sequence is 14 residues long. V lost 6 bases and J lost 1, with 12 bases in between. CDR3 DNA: TGTGCCAGCAGGGGGATCGGCGAGAACACTGAAGCTTTCTTT. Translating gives CASRGIGENTEAFF.

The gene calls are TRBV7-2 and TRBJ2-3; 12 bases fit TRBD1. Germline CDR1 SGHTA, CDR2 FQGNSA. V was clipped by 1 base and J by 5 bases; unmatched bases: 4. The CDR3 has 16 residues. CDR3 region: CASSLGGQGAKDTQYF. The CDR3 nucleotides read TGTGCCAGCAGCTTAGGGGGACAGGGGGCAAAAGATACGCAGTATTTT.

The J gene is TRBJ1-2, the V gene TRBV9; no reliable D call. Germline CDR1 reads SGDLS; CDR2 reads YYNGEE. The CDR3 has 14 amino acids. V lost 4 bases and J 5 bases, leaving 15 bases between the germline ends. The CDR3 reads CASSPQTAIYGYTF. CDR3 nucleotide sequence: TGTGCCAGCAGCCCCCAAACAGCTATTTATGGCTACACCTTC.

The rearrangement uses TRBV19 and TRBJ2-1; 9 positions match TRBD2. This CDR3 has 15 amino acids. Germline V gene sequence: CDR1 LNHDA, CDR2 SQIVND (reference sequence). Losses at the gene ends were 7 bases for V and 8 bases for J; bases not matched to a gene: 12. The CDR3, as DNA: TGTGCCAGTAACCCTCAAGCGGGAGGATTCTATGAGCAGTTCTTC. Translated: CASNPQAGGFYEQFF. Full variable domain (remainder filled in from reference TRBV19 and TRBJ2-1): DGGITQSPKYLFRKEGQNVTLSCEQNLNHDAMYWYRQDPGQGLRLIYYSQIVNDFQKGDIAEGYSVSREKKESFPLTVTSAQKNPTAFYLCASNPQAGGFYEQFFGPGTRLTVL.

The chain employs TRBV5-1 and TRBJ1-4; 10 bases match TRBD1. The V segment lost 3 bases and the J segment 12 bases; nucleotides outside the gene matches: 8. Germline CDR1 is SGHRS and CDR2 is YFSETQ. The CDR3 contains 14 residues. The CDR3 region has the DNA TGCGCCAGCAGCTCGGGACAGGGGCCGCGGGAACTGTTTTTT. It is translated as CASSSGQGPRELFF.

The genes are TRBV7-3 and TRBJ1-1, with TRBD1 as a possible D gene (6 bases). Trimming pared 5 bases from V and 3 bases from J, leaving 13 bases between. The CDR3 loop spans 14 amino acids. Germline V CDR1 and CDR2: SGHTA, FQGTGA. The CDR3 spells CASSGGAPDTEAFF. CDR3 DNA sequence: TGTGCCAGCAGCGGGGGGGCGCCGGACACTGAAGCTTTCTTT.

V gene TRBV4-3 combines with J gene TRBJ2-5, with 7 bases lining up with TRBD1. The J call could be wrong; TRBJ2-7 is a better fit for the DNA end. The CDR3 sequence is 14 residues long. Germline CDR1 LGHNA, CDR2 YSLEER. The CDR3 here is CASSQRQGQDEQYF. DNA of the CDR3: TGCGCCAGCAGCCAAAGACAGGGCCAGGACGAGCAGTACTTC.

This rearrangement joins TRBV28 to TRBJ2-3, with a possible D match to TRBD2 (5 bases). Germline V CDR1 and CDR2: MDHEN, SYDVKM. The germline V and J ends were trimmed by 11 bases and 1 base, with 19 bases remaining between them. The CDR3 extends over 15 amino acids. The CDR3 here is CALAPADLRTDTQYF. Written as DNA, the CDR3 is TGTGCCCTTGCCCCAGCGGACCTGCGCACAGATACGCAGTATTTT.

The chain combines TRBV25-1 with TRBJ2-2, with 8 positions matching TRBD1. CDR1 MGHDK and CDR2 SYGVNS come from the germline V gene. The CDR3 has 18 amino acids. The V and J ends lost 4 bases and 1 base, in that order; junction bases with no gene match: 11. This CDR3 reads CASSALTGTGLNTGELFF. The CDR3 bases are TGTGCCAGCAGTGCCCTCACCGGGACAGGTCTGAACACCGGGGAGCTGTTTTTT.

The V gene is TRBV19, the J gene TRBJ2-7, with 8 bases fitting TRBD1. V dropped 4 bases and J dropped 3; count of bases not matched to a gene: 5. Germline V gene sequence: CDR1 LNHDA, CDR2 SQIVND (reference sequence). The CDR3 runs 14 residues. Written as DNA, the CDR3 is TGTGCCAGTAGTAGTGGACAGGGCCTCTACGAGCAGTACTTC. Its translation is CASSSGQGLYEQYF.

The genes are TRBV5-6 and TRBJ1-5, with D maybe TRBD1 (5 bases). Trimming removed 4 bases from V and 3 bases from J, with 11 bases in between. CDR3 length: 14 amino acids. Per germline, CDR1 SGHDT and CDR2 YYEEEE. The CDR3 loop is CASSLTGANQPQHF. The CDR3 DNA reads TGTGCCAGCAGCCTTACCGGGGCCAATCAGCCCCAGCATTTT.

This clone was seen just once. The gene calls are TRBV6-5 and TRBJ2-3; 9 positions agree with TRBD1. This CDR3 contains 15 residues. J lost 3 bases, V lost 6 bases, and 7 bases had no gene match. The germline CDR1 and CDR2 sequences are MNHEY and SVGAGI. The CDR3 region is CASSDPGQGTDTQYF. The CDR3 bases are TGTGCCAGCAGCGACCCGGGACAGGGTACAGATACGCAGTATTTT.

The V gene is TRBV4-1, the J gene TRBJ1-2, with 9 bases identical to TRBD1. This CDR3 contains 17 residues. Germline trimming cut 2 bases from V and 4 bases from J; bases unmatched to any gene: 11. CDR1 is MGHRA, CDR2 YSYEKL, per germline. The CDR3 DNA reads TGCGCCAGCAGCCAACCCATTGGGACAGGGAGAGGCTATGGCTACACCTTC. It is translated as CASSQPIGTGRGYGYTF.

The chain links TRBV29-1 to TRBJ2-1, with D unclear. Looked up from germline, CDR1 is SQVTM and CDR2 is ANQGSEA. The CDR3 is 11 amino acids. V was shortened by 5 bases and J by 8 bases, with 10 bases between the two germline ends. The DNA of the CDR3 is TGCAGCGTTAAATATCTGGATGAGCAGTTCTTC. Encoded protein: CSVKYLDEQFF.

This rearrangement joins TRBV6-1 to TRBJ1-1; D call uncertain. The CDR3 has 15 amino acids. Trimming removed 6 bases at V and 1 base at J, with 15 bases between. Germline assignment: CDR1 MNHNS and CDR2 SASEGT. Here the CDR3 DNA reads TGTGCCAGCAGGGCGTCGGATTCTAAGAACACTGAAGCTTTCTTT. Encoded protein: CASRASDSKNTEAFF.

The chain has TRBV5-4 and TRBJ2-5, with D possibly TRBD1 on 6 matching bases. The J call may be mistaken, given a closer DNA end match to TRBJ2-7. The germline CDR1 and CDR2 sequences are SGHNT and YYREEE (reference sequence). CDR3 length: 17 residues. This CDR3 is CASSQGSGDPSSYEQYF. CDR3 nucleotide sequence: TGTGCCAGCAGCCAGGGCTCAGGGGACCCAAGCTCCTACGAGCAGTACTTC.

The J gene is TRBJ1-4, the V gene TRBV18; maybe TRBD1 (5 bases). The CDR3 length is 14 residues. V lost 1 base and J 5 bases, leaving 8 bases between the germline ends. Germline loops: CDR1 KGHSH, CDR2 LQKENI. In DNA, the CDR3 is TGTGCCAGCTCACCACGACGGGACAATGAAAAACTGTTTTTT. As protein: CASSPRRDNEKLFF.

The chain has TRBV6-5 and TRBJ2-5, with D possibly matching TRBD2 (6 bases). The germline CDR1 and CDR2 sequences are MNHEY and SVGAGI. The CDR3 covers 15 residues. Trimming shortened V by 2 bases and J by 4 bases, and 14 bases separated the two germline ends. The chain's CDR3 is CASSYDLGGGETQYF. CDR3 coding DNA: TGTGCCAGCAGTTACGATCTCGGGGGTGGAGAGACCCAGTACTTC.

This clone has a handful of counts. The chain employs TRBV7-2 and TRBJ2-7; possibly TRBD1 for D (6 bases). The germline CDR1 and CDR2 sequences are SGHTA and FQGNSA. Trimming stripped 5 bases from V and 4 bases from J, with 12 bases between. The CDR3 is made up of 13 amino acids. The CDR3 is CASSLSDRYEQYF. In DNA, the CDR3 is TGTGCCAGCAGCCTATCCGACAGGTACGAGCAGTACTTC. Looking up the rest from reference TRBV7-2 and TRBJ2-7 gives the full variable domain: GAGVSQSPSNKVTEKGKDVELRCDPISGHTALYWYRQSLGQGLEFLIYFQGNSAPDKSGLPSDRFSAERTGGSVSTLTIQRTQQEDSAVYLCASSLSDRYEQYFGPGTRLTVT.

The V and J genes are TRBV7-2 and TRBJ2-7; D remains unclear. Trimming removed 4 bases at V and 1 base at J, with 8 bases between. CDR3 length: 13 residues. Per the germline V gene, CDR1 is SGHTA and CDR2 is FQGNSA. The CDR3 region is CASSYGPSYEQYF. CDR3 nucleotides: TGTGCCAGCAGCTACGGGCCGTCCTACGAGCAGTACTTC. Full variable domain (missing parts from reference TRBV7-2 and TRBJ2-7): GAGVSQSPSNKVTEKGKDVELRCDPISGHTALYWYRQSLGQGLEFLIYFQGNSAPDKSGLPSDRFSAERTGGSVSTLTIQRTQQEDSAVYLCASSYGPSYEQYFGPGTRLTVT.